This TCR beta chain was identified during a study of cytomegalovirus exposure and HLA in healthy donors. The PCR was carried out with 60 Vbeta primers and 13 Jbeta primers. The table came from immunoSEQ multiplex PCR; TCRdb's copy has only in-frame clones and leaves some out. The data show 120,000 to 150,000 clones, almost 80% seen once. Study-wide findings and caveats: Relative to the roughly 640-donor mean, N-insertions were reportedly fewer in an Asian-associated ancestry cluster in a later analysis. The majority of CMV-associated TCR beta chains were reported as apparently HLA-restricted in a later analysis. Most TCR beta V segments were productive about 87% or about 30% of the time in an earlier analysis.

Turning to this clone: What it binds is not known.

CDR3 length: 18 amino acids. Losses at the gene ends were 4 bases for V and 1 base for J; bases not matched to a gene: 9. The germline V gene encodes CDR1 SNHLY and CDR2 FYNNEI. The sequenced material came from PBMCs. The chain combines TRBV2 with TRBJ2-1, with 11 bases matching TRBD2. The sequence derives from a woman under 40 in good health and CMV-seronegative. CDR3 sequence reads: CASSVLAGGILSYNEQFF. The CDR3 nucleotides are TGTGCCAGCAGTGTCCTAGCGGGGGGTATCCTTTCCTACAATGAGCAGTTCTTC.